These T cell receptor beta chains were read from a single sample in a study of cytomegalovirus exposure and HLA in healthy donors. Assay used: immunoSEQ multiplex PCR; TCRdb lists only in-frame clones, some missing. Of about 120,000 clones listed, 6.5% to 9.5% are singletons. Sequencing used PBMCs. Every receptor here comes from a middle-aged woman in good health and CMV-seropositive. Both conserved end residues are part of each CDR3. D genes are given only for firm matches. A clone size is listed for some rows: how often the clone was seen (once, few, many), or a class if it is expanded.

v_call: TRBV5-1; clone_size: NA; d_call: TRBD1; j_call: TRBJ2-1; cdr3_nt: TGCGCCAGCAGAAAGTCGGGACAGGGGGTTAATGAGCAGTTCTTC; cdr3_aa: CASRKSGQGVNEQFF
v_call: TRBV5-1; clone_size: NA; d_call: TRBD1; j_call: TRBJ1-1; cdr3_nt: TGCGCCAGCAGCTTTTGGACAGGAATGAACACTGAAGCTTTCTTT; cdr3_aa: CASSFWTGMNTEAFF
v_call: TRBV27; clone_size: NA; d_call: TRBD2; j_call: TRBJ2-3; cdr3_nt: TGTGCCAGCAGATCGAGGGCGGGGGTAATCGTGGGAGATACGCAGTATTTT; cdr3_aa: CASRSRAGVIVGDTQYF
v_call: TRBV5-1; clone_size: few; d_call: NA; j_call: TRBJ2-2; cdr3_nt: TGCGCCAGCAGCTCCGCGGTGGACACCGGGGAGCTGTTTTTT; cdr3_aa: CASSSAVDTGELFF
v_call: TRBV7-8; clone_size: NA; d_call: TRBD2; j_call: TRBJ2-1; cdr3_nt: TGTGCCAGCAGCTTACCAACTAGCGGGGGCCGATTCAATGAGCAGTTCTTC; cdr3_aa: CASSLPTSGGRFNEQFF
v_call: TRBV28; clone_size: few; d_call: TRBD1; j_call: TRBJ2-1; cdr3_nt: TGTGCCAGCATTCCAGGGGGCGCAGGGGACAATGAGCAGTTCTTC; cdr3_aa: CASIPGGAGDNEQFF
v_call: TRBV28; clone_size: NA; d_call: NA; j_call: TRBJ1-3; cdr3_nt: TGTGCCAGCAGTCCGGACAGTCTGGGAGGAAACACCATATATTTT; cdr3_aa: CASSPDSLGGNTIYF
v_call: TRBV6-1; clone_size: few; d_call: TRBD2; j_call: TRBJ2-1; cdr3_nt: TGTGCCAGCAGCCTATGGTCGGGGGGGCCGGGGGAGCAGTTCTTC; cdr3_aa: CASSLWSGGPGEQFF
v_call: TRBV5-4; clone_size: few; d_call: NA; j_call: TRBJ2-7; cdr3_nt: TGTGCCAGCAGCTTGTTCAGGGCAGGATACCTGGACTTC; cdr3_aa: CASSLFRAGYLDF
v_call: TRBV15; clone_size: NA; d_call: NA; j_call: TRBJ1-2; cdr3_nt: TGTGCCACCAGCAGAGCCAGGGTTCATGGCTACACCTTC; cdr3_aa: CATSRARVHGYTF
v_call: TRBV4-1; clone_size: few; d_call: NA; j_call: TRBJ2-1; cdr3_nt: TGCGCCAGCAGCCAAACGGACAGCTCCTACAATGAGCAGTTCTTC; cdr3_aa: CASSQTDSSYNEQFF
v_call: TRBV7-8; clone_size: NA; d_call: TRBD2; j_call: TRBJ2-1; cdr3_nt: TGTGCCAGCAGCATTTCCTCTCGATCGTCTGTGCTAGCGGGGCACAATGAGCAGTTCTTC; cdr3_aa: CASSISSRSSVLAGHNEQFF
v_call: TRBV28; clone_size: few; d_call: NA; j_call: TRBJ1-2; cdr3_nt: TGTGCCAGCGTGGACAGCGCAAGCCCAATTGGCTACACCTTC; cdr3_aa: CASVDSASPIGYTF
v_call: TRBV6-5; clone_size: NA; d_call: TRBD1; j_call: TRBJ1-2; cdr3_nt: TGTGCCAGCAGTATTCAGACAGGGGTCATAAATGGCTACACCTTT; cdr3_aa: CASSIQTGVINGYTF
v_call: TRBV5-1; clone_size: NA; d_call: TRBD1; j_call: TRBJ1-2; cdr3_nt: TGCGCCAGCAGCGCCCCGGGACAGCACTATGGCTACACCTTC; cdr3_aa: CASSAPGQHYGYTF
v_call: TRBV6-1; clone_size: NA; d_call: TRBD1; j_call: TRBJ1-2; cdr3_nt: TGTGCCAGCCTTACAACAGGGGGCTATGGCTACACCTTC; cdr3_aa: CASLTTGGYGYTF
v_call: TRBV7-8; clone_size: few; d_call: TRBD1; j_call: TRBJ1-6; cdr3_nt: TGTGCCAGCAGCTTACAGACAGGGCTTAATTCACCCCTCCACTTT; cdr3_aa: CASSLQTGLNSPLHF
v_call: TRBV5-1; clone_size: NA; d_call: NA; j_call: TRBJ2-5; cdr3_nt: TGCGCCAGCAGCTTGGTGGCGGCTCTGTACCAAGAGACCCAGTACTTC; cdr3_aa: CASSLVAALYQETQYF
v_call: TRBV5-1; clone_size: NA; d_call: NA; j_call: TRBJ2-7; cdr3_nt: TGCGCCAGCAGCTTGGGTGTGGGGGGCGAGCAGTACTTC; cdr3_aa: CASSLGVGGEQYF
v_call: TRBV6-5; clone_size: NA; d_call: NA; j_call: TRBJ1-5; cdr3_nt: TGTGCCAGCAGTCAGACAGGAGGATTCAATCAGCCCCAGCATTTT; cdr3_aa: CASSQTGGFNQPQHF
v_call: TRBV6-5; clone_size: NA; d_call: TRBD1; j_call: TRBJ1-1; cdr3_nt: TGTGCCAGCAGTTACAATTCAGGGGGCCTTACTGAAGCTTTCTTT; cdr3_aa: CASSYNSGGLTEAFF
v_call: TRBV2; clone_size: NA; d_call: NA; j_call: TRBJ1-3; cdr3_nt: TGTGCCAGCACCGGGACACCTGGAAACACCATATATTTT; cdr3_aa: CASTGTPGNTIYF
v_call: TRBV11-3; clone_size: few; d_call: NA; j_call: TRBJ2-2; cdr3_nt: TGTGCCAGCACCCCGGGGGGCGACAGCGCCGGGGAGCTGTTTTTT; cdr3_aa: CASTPGGDSAGELFF
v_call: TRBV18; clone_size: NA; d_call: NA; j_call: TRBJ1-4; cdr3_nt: TGTGCCAGCTCACCCCGACAGCCTAATGAAAAACTGTTTTTT; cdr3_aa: CASSPRQPNEKLFF
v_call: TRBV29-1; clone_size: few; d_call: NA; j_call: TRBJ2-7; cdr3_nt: TGCAGCGTTCAACAGGGTGGCTACGAGCAGTACTTC; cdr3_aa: CSVQQGGYEQYF
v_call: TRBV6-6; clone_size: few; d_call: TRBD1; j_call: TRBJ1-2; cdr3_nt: TGTGCCAGCAGGGAGGATACAGGGGGAGGCTATGGCTACACCTTC; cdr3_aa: CASREDTGGGYGYTF
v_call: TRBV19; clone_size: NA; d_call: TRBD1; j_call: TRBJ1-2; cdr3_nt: TGTGCCAGTAGTATTGACAGGGACTTTCGGTATGGCTACACCTTC; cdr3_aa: CASSIDRDFRYGYTF
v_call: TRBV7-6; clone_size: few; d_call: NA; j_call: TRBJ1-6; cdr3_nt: TGTGCCAGCAGCCCCAATGTCGGGAGTAATTCACCCCTCCACTTT; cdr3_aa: CASSPNVGSNSPLHF
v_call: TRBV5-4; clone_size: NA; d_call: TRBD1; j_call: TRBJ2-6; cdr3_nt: TGTGCCAGCAGCCCTCGGACAGGAAGCTACCCTGGGGCCAACGTCCTGACTTTC; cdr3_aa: CASSPRTGSYPGANVLTF
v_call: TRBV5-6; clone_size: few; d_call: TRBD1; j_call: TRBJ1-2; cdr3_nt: TGTGCCAGCAGCTATACGGACAGGGCCTCCACCTTC; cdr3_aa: CASSYTDRASTF
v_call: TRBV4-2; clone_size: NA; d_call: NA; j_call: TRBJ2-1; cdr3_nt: TGTGCCAGCAGCCCCCCGTTTCGTCTGAACAGGGGAGGCAATGAGCAGTTCTTC; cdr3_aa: CASSPPFRLNRGGNEQFF
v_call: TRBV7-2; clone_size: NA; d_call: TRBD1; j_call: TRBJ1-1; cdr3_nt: TGTGCCAGCAGCGTGACAGGGGGGACTGAAGCTTTCTTT; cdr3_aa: CASSVTGGTEAFF
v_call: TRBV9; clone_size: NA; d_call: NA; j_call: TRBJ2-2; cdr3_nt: TGTGCCAGCAGCGTACTACCTGGGACACTAAACACCGGGGAGCTGTTTTTT; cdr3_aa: CASSVLPGTLNTGELFF
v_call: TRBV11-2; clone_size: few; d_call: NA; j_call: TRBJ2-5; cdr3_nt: TGTGCCAGCAGCTCTAAGACTACTGGAGAGACCCAGTACTTC; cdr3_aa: CASSSKTTGETQYF
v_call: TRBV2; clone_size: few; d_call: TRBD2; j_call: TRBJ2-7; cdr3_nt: TGTGCCAGCAGTGAAGCCCCCCCGGGCGGGGGAAGAGCCTACGAGCAGTACTTC; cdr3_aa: CASSEAPPGGGRAYEQYF
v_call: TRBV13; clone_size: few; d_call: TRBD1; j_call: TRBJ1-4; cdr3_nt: TGTGCCAGCAGCCTAGGACAGGGAGATAATGAAAAACTGTTTTTT; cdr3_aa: CASSLGQGDNEKLFF
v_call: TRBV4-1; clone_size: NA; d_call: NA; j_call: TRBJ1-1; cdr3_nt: TGCGCCAGCAGCCACCTCGGGACTTTTGGGACTGAAGCTTTCTTT; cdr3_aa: CASSHLGTFGTEAFF
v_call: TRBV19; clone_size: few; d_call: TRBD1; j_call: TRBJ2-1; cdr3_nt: TGTGCCAGTAGTATAGTGACAGGGGTCCATGAGCAGTTCTTC; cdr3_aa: CASSIVTGVHEQFF
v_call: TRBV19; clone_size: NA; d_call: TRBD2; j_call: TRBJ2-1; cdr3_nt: TGTGCCAGTAGGGGGACTAGCGGGGGGGCCCTTCGCAATGAGCAGTTCTTC; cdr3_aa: CASRGTSGGALRNEQFF
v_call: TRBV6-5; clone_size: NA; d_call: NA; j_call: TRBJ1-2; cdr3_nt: TGTGCCAGCAGAAAGGGAGGTCAGGGCACCCGCTACACCTTC; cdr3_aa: CASRKGGQGTRYTF
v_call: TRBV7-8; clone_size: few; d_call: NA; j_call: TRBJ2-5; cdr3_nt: TGTGCCAGCAGCCCAGGTCCCCAGTACTTC; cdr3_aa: CASSPGPQYF
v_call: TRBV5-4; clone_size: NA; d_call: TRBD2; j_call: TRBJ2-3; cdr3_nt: TGTGCCAGCAGCCCCGGGACTAGCGGGGGATACACAGATACGCAGTATTTT; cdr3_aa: CASSPGTSGGYTDTQYF
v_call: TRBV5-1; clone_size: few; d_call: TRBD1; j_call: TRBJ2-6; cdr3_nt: TGCGCCAGCAGCGTCACCGGGACAGGGTATGGGGCCAACGTCCTGACTTTC; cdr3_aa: CASSVTGTGYGANVLTF
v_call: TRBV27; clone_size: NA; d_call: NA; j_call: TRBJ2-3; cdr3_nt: TGTGCCAGCAGGAAGGAACGCGGGGCCGTTACGACAGATACGCAGTATTTT; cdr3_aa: CASRKERGAVTTDTQYF
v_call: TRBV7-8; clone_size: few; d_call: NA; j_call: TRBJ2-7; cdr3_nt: TGTGCCAGCAGCATCCGCCCGGCAAGGACTTCGGACGAGCAGTACTTT; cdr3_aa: CASSIRPARTSDEQYF
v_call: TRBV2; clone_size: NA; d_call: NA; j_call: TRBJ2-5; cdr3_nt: TGTGCCAGCATCGGAGGCAGGAACCAAGAGACCCAGTACTTC; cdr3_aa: CASIGGRNQETQYF
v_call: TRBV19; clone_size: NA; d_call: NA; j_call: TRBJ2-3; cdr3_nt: TGTGCCAGTAGTATAAGAGGGCACACAGATACGCAGTATTTT; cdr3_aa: CASSIRGHTDTQYF
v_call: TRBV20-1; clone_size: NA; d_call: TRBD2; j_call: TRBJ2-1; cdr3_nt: TGCAGTGTCGGGGGGAGGCCCTTATTGTTCTTC; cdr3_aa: CSVGGRPLLFF
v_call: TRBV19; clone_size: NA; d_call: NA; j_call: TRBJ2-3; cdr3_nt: TGTGCCAGTAGTAAGGAGATGAATACAGATACGCAGTATTTT; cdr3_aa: CASSKEMNTDTQYF
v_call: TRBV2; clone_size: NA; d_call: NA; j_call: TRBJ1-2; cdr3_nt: TGTGCCAGCAGTGGTCGGACAGTGGCTGAGGATGGCTACACCTTC; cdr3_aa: CASSGRTVAEDGYTF
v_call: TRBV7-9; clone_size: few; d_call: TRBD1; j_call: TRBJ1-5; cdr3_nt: TGTGCCAGCAGCTTAGCGTGGGCAGGGGGCAACCATCAGCCCCAGCATTTT; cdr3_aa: CASSLAWAGGNHQPQHF
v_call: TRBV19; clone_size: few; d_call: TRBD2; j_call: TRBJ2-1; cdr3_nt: TGTGCCAGTAGTATCGGGCTAGCGGGGGACCTCGTCTCCTACAATGAGCAGTTCTTC; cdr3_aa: CASSIGLAGDLVSYNEQFF
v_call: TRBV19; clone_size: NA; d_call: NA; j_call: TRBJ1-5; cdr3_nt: TGTGCCAGTAGTATAGAACAGGTAGGCAATCAGCCCCAGCATTTT; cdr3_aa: CASSIEQVGNQPQHF